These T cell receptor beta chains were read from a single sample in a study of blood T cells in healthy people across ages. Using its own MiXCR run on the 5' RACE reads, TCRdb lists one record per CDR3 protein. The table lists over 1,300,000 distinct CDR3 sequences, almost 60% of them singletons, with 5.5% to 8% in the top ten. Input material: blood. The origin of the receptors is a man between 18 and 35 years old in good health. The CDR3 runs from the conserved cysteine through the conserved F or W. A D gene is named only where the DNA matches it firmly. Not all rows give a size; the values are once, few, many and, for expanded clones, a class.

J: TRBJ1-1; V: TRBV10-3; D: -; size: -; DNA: TGTGCCATCAGTGAGTCGGGGGACTTTGAAGCTTTCTTT; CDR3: CAISESGDFEAFF
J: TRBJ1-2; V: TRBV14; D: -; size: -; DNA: TGTGCCAGCAGCCAAGCACGGACGGCGAACGGCTACACCTTC; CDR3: CASSQARTANGYTF
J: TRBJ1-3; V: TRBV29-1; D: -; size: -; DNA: TGCAGCGTACAGGGACTAGACACCATATATTTT; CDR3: CSVQGLDTIYF
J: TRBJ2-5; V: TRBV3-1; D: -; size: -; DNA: TGTGCCAGCAGCCAACAGGGACCGCCGAACGTCCAAGAGACCCAGTACTTC; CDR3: CASSQQGPPNVQETQYF
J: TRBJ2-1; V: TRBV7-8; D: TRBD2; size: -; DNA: TGTGCCAGCAGCCCCGCGGGACTAGCGACCCACAATGAGCAGTTCTTC; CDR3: CASSPAGLATHNEQFF
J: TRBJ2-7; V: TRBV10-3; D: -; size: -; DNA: TGTGCCATCCTAAACGGGGCTACTGATAGGCACAATGAGCAGTACTTC; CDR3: CAILNGATDRHNEQYF
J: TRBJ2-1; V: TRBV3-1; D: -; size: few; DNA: TGTGCCAGCAGTGAAAAAGTGGCCCAACATGAGCAGTTCTTC; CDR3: CASSEKVAQHEQFF
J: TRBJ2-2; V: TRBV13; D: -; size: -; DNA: TGTGCCAGCAGTTCCACAGGGACTCGCGCCGGGGAGCTGTTTTTT; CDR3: CASSSTGTRAGELFF
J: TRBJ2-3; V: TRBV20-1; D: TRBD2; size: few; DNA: TGCAGTGCTAGGGGCGGGAGAGTCACAGATACGCAGTATTTT; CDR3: CSARGGRVTDTQYF
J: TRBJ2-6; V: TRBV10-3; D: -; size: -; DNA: TGTGCCATCACCTCAACCCAGCCTGGGGCCAACGTCCTGACTTTC; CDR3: CAITSTQPGANVLTF
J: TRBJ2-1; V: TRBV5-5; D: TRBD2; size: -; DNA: TGTGCCAGCAGCGTCGTACTAGCGGGAGGGTTAAGAGATGAGCAGTTCTTC; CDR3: CASSVVLAGGLRDEQFF
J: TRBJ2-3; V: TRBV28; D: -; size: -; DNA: TGTGCCAGCAGTAGACAGGAGGCTCCGGTTGATACGCAGTATTTT; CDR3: CASSRQEAPVDTQYF